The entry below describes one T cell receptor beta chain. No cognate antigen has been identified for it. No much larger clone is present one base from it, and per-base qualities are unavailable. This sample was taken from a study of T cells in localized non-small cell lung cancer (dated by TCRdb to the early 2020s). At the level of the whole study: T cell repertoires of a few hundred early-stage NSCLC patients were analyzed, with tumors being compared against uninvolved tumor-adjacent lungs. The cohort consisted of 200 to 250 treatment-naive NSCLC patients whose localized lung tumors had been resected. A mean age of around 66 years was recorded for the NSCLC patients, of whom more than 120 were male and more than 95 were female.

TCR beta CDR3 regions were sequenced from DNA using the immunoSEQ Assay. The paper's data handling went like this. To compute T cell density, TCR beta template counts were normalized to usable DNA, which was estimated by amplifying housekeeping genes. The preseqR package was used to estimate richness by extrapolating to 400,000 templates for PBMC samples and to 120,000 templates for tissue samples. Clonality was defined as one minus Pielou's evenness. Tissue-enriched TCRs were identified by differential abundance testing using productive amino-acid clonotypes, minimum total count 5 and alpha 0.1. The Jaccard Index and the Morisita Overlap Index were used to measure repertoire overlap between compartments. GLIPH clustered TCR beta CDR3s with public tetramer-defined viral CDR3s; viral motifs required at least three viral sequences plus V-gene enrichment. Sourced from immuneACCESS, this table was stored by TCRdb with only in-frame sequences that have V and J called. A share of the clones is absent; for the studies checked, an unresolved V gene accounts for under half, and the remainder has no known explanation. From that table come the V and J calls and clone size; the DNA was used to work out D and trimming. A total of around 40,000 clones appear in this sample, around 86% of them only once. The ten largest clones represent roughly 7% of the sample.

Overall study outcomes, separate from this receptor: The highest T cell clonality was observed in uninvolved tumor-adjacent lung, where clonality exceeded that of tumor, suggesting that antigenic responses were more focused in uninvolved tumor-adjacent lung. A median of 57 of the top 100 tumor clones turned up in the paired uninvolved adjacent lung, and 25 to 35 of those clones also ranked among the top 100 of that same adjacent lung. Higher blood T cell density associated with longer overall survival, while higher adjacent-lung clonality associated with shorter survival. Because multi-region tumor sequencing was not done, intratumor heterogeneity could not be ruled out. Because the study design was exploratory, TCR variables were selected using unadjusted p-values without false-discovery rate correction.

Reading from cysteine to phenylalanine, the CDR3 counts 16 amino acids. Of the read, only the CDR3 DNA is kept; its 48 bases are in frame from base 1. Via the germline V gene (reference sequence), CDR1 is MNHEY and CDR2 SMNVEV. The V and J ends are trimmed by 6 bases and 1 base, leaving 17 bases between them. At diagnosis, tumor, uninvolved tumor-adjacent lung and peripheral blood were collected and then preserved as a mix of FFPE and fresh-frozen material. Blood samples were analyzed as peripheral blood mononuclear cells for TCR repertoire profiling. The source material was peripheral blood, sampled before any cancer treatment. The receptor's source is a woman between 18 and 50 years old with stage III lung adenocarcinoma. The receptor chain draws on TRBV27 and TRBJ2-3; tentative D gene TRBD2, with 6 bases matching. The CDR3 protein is CASSPTGPGGTDTQYF. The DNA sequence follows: TGTGCCAGCAGCCCTACCGGCCCGGGAGGCACAGATACGCAGTATTTT.